This T cell receptor beta chain was retrieved from a study of response to subunit inactivated influenza vaccine. General study findings and limits: Authors suggested that a seasonal influenza vaccination recruits few new T cells each time.

CDR3 size: 16 residues. Germline V gene lookup returns CDR1 LGHNA and CDR2 YNFKEQ. Losses at the gene ends were 4 bases for V and 2 bases for J; bases not matched to a gene: 8. On this clonotype: Its specificity is unknown.

A single record per CDR3 protein comes from TCRdb applying MiXCR to the RT-PCR reads. The top ten clones hold 6.5% to 8.5% of a sample with some 640,000 distinct CDR3 sequences, around 13% of them seen once. Sequenced here: PBMCs from blood, sampled 14 to 15 days before vaccination. The sequence derives from a man aged 45 to 65 who received an inactivated influenza vaccine. The chain recombines TRBV4-2 with TRBJ2-1; 7 bases agree with TRBD2. CDR3 amino acids: CASSRGTNEAYNEQFF. The CDR3 nucleotides are TGTGCCAGCAGCCGCGGGACTAACGAAGCCTACAATGAGCAGTTCTTC.